The present entry profiles one T cell receptor (beta chain) with its context. CDR1 and CDR2 from the germline V gene are MNHEY and SVGAGI. V shed 4 bases and J shed 3 bases, with 16 bases lying between them. This CDR3 contains 15 residues. The sample is drawn from a study of OX40 agonist ivuxolimab in advanced cancers. The wider study: Ivuxolimab, which is an agonistic anti-OX40 (CD134) antibody, was administered to the patients. Head and neck, renal cell, melanoma or hepatocellular carcinoma were the cancers that dose-escalation patients had.

TCRdb keeps only in-frame clones here, not all; method: immunoSEQ multiplex PCR. The profile shows about 50,000 clones, nearly 80% of them singletons. The sequence was collected from an adult with an advanced solid tumor such as melanoma, head and neck, liver or kidney cancer. The chain recombines TRBV6-5 with TRBJ2-7; unclear D gene. The specimen was CD4+ or CD8+ T cells sorted from blood, collected in a trial of the OX40 agonist ivuxolimab. CDR3 nucleotides: TGTGCCAGCAGTTTCACCCGAGGTTCAAGCTACGAGCAGTACTTC. It specifies CASSFTRGSSYEQYF.